A single sample gave rise to the 5 T cell receptor beta chains below, sequenced in a study of T cell responses to AZD1222 COVID-19 vaccine. Method: immunoSEQ multiplex PCR; TCRdb's copy keeps in-frame clones and lacks some. The sample has roughly 170,000 clones; 94% are singletons. The source was peripheral blood, collected 28 days after the second AZD1222 dose. These TCRs come from an adult who received the AZD1222 COVID-19 vaccine.

This sequence joins TRBV27 and TRBJ2-4; D not resolved. The CDR3 runs 16 residues. In germline, CDR1 is MNHEY, CDR2 SMNVEV (reference sequence). Trimming shortened V by 5 bases and J by 5 bases, and 19 bases separated the two germline ends. The CDR3 spells CASSPLLPSKENIQYF. The CDR3 DNA is TGTGCCAGCAGTCCCCTCCTCCCTAGTAAGGAAAACATTCAGTACTTC.

This clone was found a few times. The J gene is TRBJ1-1, the V gene TRBV6-2 or TRBV6-3, with unresolved D. The CDR3 totals 13 residues. CDR1 and CDR2 from the germline V gene are MNHEY and SVGEGT. V shed 0 bases and J shed 5 bases, with 7 bases lying between them. As DNA, the CDR3 is TGTGCCAGCAGTTACTCGCAACTGACTGAAGCTTTCTTT. This sequence encodes CASSYSQLTEAFF.

This sequence joins TRBV5-1 and TRBJ2-5, with D uncertain. The CDR3 extends over 14 amino acids. Germline loops: CDR1 SGHRS, CDR2 YFSETQ. V lost 2 bases, J lost 1 base, and 9 bases lay in between. The CDR3 sequence: CASSLGSSQETQYF. DNA for the CDR3: TGCGCCAGCAGCTTAGGTTCTAGCCAAGAGACCCAGTACTTC.

The chain carries TRBV2 and TRBJ1-2; a possible D gene is TRBD1 (5 bases). The V end lost 6 bases, the J end lost 7 bases, and 18 bases lay between the germline ends. The CDR3 is 14 amino acids. Per the germline V gene, CDR1 is SNHLY and CDR2 is FYNNEI. CDR3 sequence (DNA): TGTGCCAGCAGGAGGACCGGGACGGCTTTTGGCTACACCTTC. This codes for CASRRTGTAFGYTF.

This clone has only one observation. The gene calls are TRBV23-1 and TRBJ2-7; 7 bases fit TRBD1. TRBV23-1 is flagged as an ORF with uncertain function. This CDR3 is built from 17 residues. V shed 7 bases, J shed 3 bases, and the junction held 18 bases outside the gene matches. The DNA of the CDR3 is TGCGCCAGCAACTTTGGCGGCAGGGACAGTAATTTCTACGAGCAGTACTTC. Translated: CASNFGGRDSNFYEQYF.